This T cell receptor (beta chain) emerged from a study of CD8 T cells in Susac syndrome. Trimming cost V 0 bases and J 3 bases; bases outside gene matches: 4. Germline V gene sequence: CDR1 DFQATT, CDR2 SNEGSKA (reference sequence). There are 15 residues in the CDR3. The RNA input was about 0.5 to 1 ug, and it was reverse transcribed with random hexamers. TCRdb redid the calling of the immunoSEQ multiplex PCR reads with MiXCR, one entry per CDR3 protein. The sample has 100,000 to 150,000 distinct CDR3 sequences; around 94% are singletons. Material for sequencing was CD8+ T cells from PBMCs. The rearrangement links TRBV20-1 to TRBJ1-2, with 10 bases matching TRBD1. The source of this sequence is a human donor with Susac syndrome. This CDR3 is CSARDGTGADYGYTF. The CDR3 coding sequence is TGCAGTGCTAGAGATGGGACAGGGGCGGACTATGGCTACACCTTC.